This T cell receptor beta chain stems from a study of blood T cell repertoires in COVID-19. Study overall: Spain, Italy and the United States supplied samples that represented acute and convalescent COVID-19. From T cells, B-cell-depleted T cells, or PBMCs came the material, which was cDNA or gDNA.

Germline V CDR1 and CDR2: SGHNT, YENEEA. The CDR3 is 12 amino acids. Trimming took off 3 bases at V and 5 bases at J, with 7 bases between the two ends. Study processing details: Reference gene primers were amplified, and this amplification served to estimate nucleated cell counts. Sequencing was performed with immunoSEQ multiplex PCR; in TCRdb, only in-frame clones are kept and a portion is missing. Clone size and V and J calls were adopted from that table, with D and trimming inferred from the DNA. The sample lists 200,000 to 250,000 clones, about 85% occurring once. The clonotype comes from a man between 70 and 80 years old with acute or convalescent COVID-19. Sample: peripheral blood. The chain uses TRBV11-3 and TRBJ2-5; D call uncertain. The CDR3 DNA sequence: TGTGCCAGCAGCTTTAACGGGGAGACCCAGTACTTC. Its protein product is CASSFNGETQYF.